The 27 T cell receptor beta chains reported below all come from one sample, sequenced in a study of neurological immune-mediated disorders. TCRdb reprocessed the 5' RACE reads via MiXCR and lists one record per CDR3 protein. Here the sample spans just under 40,000 distinct CDR3 sequences, approximately 7.2% being singletons. The sample taken for sequencing was CD4+ T cells from blood. The source of these receptors is a man between 50 and 59 years old in good health.

This clonotype came up many times. The J gene is TRBJ1-5, the V gene TRBV20-1; 7 bases agree with TRBD1. There are 15 residues in the CDR3. The germline CDR1 and CDR2 sequences are DFQATT and SNEGSKA (reference sequence). V shed 1 base and J 7 bases; nucleotides not matched to a gene: 10. CDR3 DNA sequence: TGCAGTGCTAGAGCCTCGGAAACAGGGGTCCAGCCCCAGCATTTT. It specifies CSARASETGVQPQHF.

This clonotype occurred many times. J is TRBJ2-1 and V is TRBV20-1, with TRBD2 identical over 12 bases. Germline CDR1 is DFQATT and CDR2 is SNEGSKA (reference sequence). With V trimmed by 3 bases and J by 2 bases, 2 bases remained unmatched. This CDR3 region has 15 residues. CDR3 nucleotides: TGCAGTGCTAGGACTAGCGGGAGACCCTACAATGAGCAGTTCTTC. It translates to CSARTSGRPYNEQFF.

This clonotype has a count of ten or more. The V gene is TRBV4-3, the J gene TRBJ2-7; D not resolved. This CDR3 spans 13 amino acids. Germline V gene data show CDR1 as LGHNA and CDR2 as YSLEER. Trimming removed 5 bases at V and 0 bases at J, with 8 bases between. The chain's CDR3 is CASSGWGSYEQYF. The CDR3 DNA reads TGCGCCAGCAGCGGTTGGGGCTCCTACGAGCAGTACTTC.

In this sample, this clonotype turned up many times. The rearrangement links TRBV7-2 to TRBJ2-1; no firm D call. Germline CDR1 is SGHTA and CDR2 is FQGNSA. Trimming removed 5 bases from V and 7 bases from J, with 12 bases in between. This CDR3 is built from 13 residues. The CDR3 bases are TGTGCCAGCAGCCCGGAGATTGCGAATGAGCAGTTCTTC. Protein: CASSPEIANEQFF.

This clonotype was recorded many times. This sequence joins TRBV12-3 or TRBV12-4 and TRBJ1-5; 11 bases are shared with TRBD1. This CDR3 comprises 16 residues. Trimming at V came to 6 bases and at J to 3 bases, leaving 7 bases not matched to a gene. DNA of the CDR3: TGTGCCAGCAGCCCTAGGACAGGGGGCAACAATCAGCCCCAGCATTTT. Amino acid sequence: CASSPRTGGNNQPQHF.

This clonotype was counted ten times or more. The chain carries TRBV12-3 or TRBV12-4 and TRBJ1-2, with D possibly TRBD1 on 6 matching bases. The CDR3 totals 14 residues. Trimming took off 4 bases at V and 6 bases at J, with 15 bases between the two ends. The CDR3 spells CASSSGQPLDGYTF. DNA of the CDR3: TGTGCCAGCAGTTCGGGACAACCGTTGGATGGCTACACCTTC.

This clonotype appeared once. At one end, the junction sequence differs from germline, possibly due to a read error. This chain connects TRBV5-5 to TRBJ2-5, with D maybe TRBD2 (6 bases). CDR1 and CDR2 from the germline V gene are SGHKS and YYEKEE (reference sequence). The CDR3 spans 11 residues. The CDR3 DNA follows: TGTGCCAGCAGCCGGAGGGAGACCCTGTACTTC. It translates to CASSRRETLYF.

This clonotype was detected many times. The chain links TRBV6-5 to TRBJ1-2, with TRBD1 identical over 8 bases. V was clipped by 5 bases and J by 6 bases; unmatched bases: 5. The CDR3 totals 13 residues. CDR1 is MNHEY and CDR2 is SVGAGI in the germline V gene. DNA for the CDR3: TGTGCCAGCAGTCGGACAGGGATGGATGGCTACACCTTC. Its protein is CASSRTGMDGYTF.

This clonotype was picked up many times. This rearrangement joins TRBV20-1 to TRBJ2-1; 12 bases are shared with TRBD2. The CDR3 is made up of 14 amino acids. Trimming at V came to 1 base and at J to 10 bases, leaving 5 bases not matched to a gene. CDR1 is DFQATT, CDR2 SNEGSKA, per germline (reference sequence). The CDR3 sequence: CSARVLAGGREQFF. The DNA of the CDR3 is TGCAGTGCTAGAGTACTAGCGGGAGGTCGCGAGCAGTTCTTC.

This clonotype was seen a few times. The junction departs from germline at one end; a sequencing error may be responsible. This chain links TRBV5-1 with TRBJ2-2, with 10 bases lining up with TRBD2. Germline CDR1 reads SGHRS; CDR2 reads YFSETQ. This CDR3 spans 16 amino acids. The CDR3 bases are TGTACCAGCAGCTTCCTAGCGGGAGCGGGTACCGGGGAGCTGTTTTTT. Its protein is CTSSFLAGAGTGELFF.

This clonotype was seen at least ten times. The rearrangement joins TRBV6-2 or TRBV6-3 to TRBJ1-5; TRBD1 aligns across 8 bases. V lost 5 bases and J lost 2; bases outside the gene matches: 8. The germline V gene has CDR1 MNHEY and CDR2 SVGEGT. This CDR3 is built from 16 residues. CDR3 coding DNA: TGTGCCAGCAGTCCCCTTGGACAGGGTCGCAATCAGCCCCAGCATTTT. It encodes CASSPLGQGRNQPQHF.

This clonotype was seen repeatedly, ten times or more. The CDR3 sequence: CAIRKQGMDGYTF. DNA for the CDR3: TGTGCCATCAGAAAACAGGGAATGGATGGCTACACCTTC. V usage is TRBV10-3 and J usage is TRBJ1-2, with a tentative D call TRBD1 (6 bases). The germline V gene encodes CDR1 ENHRY and CDR2 SYGVKD. This CDR3 contains 13 residues. Trimming took 6 bases from V and 6 from J, leaving 14 bases between them.

This clonotype was counted many times. The J gene is TRBJ2-7, the V gene TRBV7-2; D gene ambiguous. In germline, CDR1 is SGHTA, CDR2 FQGNSA. This CDR3 contains 14 residues. Trimming shortened V by 3 bases and J by 2 bases, and 11 bases separated the two germline ends. The CDR3 coding sequence is TGTGCCAGCAGCTTTGACTCCACTACCTACGAGCAGTACTTC. Translated, it gives CASSFDSTTYEQYF.

This clonotype came up many times. The chain links TRBV20-1 to TRBJ2-7; tentative D call: TRBD2 (5 bases). Trimming left V 0 bases short and J 2 bases short, with 14 bases between. CDR1 is DFQATT, CDR2 SNEGSKA, per germline (reference sequence). The CDR3 consists of 15 residues. Written as DNA, the CDR3 is TGCAGTGCTAGAGATCGGGAAAGGTGGCCCTACGAGCAGTACTTC. It translates to CSARDRERWPYEQYF.

Many counts were recorded for this clonotype. The V and J genes are TRBV15 and TRBJ1-5; D call uncertain. With 6 bases removed from V and 4 bases from J, the gap between germline ends came to 13 bases. Germline V gene lookup returns CDR1 LNHNV and CDR2 YYDKDF (reference sequence). The length of the CDR3 is 14 residues. The CDR3 nucleotides read TGTGCCACCAGGAGTCCTGACCGAAATCAGCCCCAGCATTTT. This translates into CATRSPDRNQPQHF.

This clonotype was seen ten or more times. V and J are TRBV7-9 and TRBJ2-7, with no clear D. Germline assignment: CDR1 SEHNR and CDR2 FQNEAQ (reference sequence). The CDR3 has 15 residues. V lost 1 base to trimming and J lost 1 base, with 11 bases between them. CDR3 amino acids: CASSLEAGRSYEQYF. The DNA for the CDR3 is TGTGCCAGCAGCTTAGAGGCTGGGCGATCCTACGAGCAGTACTTC. Complete variable domain (other parts from reference TRBV7-9 and TRBJ2-7): DTGVSQNPRHKITKRGQNVTFRCDPISEHNRLYWYRQTLGQGPEFLTYFQNEAQLEKSRLLSDRFSAERPKGSFSTLEIQRTEQGDSAMYLCASSLEAGRSYEQYFGPGTRLTVT.

This clonotype was seen many times. V gene TRBV7-3 combines with J gene TRBJ2-3; the D gene is possibly TRBD2 (7 bases). V shed 5 bases and J shed 3 bases, with 18 bases lying between them. The CDR3 extends over 16 amino acids. Germline CDR1 reads SGHTA; CDR2 reads FQGTGA. CDR3 bases: TGTGCCAGCAGCCCTTCCGGGGGGCCAAGGACAGATACGCAGTATTTT. Translating it yields CASSPSGGPRTDTQYF.

This clonotype was detected ten times or more. The chain carries TRBV6-6 and TRBJ2-2; TRBD2 matches 11 bases. V was pared by 0 bases and J by 10 bases, with 7 bases of the junction left unmatched. Germline loops: CDR1 MNHNY, CDR2 SVGAGI (reference sequence). The CDR3 loop spans 16 amino acids. CDR3 coding DNA: TGTGCCAGCAGTTACTCCCCGGGACTAGCGGCACTGGAGCTGTTTTTT. As protein: CASSYSPGLAALELFF.

This clonotype was seen repeatedly, ten times or more. The chain has TRBV27 and TRBJ2-7; 12 bases map to TRBD2. This CDR3 contains 20 residues. Losses at the gene ends were 5 bases for V and 3 bases for J; bases not matched to a gene: 20. CDR1 is MNHEY and CDR2 is SMNVEV in the germline V gene (reference sequence). The CDR3 loop reads CASSLYTPFSTSGGNYEQYF. The CDR3 DNA reads as TGTGCCAGCAGTCTATACACTCCCTTCTCGACTAGCGGGGGAAACTACGAGCAGTACTTC.

This clonotype was counted ten times or more. The CDR3 reads CASGLTSGSSYNEQFF. DNA for the CDR3: TGCGCCAGCGGCCTGACTAGCGGGAGCTCCTACAATGAGCAGTTCTTC. The V gene is TRBV5-1, the J gene TRBJ2-1; 12 bases agree with TRBD2. Germline lookup yields CDR1 SGHRS and CDR2 YFSETQ. The J segment lost 0 bases and the V segment lost 7 bases, leaving 5 bases of the junction unmatched. This CDR3 is built from 16 residues.

This clonotype was seen ten or more times. This rearrangement joins TRBV20-1 to TRBJ1-2, with unresolved D. Trimming took off 0 bases at V and 7 bases at J, with 15 bases between the two ends. Germline CDR1 and CDR2: DFQATT and SNEGSKA (reference sequence). The CDR3 sequence is 14 residues long. CDR3 in amino acids: CSAREALGDPGYTF. For the CDR3, the DNA is TGCAGTGCTAGAGAGGCCCTCGGCGATCCTGGCTACACCTTC.

Ten or more counts support this clonotype. The chain has TRBV20-1 and TRBJ2-1; D is unclear. The V and J ends lost 3 bases and 0 bases respectively, with 6 bases between them. CDR3 length: 13 amino acids. Germline V gene sequence: CDR1 DFQATT, CDR2 SNEGSKA (reference sequence). CDR3 residues: CSASGGSYNEQFF. DNA for the CDR3: TGCAGTGCTAGTGGCGGCTCCTACAATGAGCAGTTCTTC.

The table lists this clonotype with many counts. The rearrangement links TRBV2 to TRBJ2-2, with D hard to call. The CDR3 is 13 residues long. Germline V CDR1 and CDR2: SNHLY, FYNNEI. V lost 5 bases and J 5 bases, leaving 9 bases between the germline ends. DNA of the CDR3: TGTGCCAGCAGTTTGGCTAGTACCGGGGAGCTGTTTTTT. It specifies CASSLASTGELFF.

This clonotype has a count of ten or more. The gene calls are TRBV14 and TRBJ2-7; TRBD1 might be the D (6 bases). The CDR3 has 13 amino acids. Germline loops: CDR1 SGHDN, CDR2 FVKESK. V dropped 7 bases and J dropped 3 bases, with 13 bases sitting between them. The CDR3 DNA sequence: TGTGCCAGCATACCCGACAGGTTCTACGAGCAGTACTTC. Its translation: CASIPDRFYEQYF.

This clonotype has ten or more counts. The chain employs TRBV30 and TRBJ1-5; 9 bases are a match to TRBD1. The V gene end was trimmed by 8 bases and the J gene end by 6 bases; junction bases not matched to a gene: 8. The CDR3 covers 13 residues. The germline V gene has CDR1 GTSNPN and CDR2 SVGIG (reference sequence). CDR3 in amino acids: CALSGQGGQPQHF. The CDR3 coding sequence is TGTGCCCTCTCGGGACAGGGTGGTCAGCCCCAGCATTTT.

Many counts were recorded for this clonotype. The gene calls are TRBV10-3 and TRBJ2-1; 7 positions agree with TRBD2. The germline V gene encodes CDR1 ENHRY and CDR2 SYGVKD. This CDR3 region has 15 residues. V was clipped by 0 bases and J by 13 bases; unmatched bases: 12. The CDR3 bases are TGTGCCATCAGTGAGTCTCAAGCGGGGCCTCGGGGTCAGTTCTTC. It encodes CAISESQAGPRGQFF.

This clonotype has a count of ten or more. The V call is TRBV5-1, the J call TRBJ2-3; weak D call: TRBD2 (6 bases). This CDR3 has 16 amino acids. From germline, CDR1 is SGHRS and CDR2 YFSETQ. The V end lost 0 bases, the J end lost 2 bases, and 13 bases lay between the germline ends. CDR3 sequence (DNA): TGCGCCAGCAGCTTGGGGTCGGGAGCCCTCACAGATACGCAGTATTTT. Translating gives CASSLGSGALTDTQYF.